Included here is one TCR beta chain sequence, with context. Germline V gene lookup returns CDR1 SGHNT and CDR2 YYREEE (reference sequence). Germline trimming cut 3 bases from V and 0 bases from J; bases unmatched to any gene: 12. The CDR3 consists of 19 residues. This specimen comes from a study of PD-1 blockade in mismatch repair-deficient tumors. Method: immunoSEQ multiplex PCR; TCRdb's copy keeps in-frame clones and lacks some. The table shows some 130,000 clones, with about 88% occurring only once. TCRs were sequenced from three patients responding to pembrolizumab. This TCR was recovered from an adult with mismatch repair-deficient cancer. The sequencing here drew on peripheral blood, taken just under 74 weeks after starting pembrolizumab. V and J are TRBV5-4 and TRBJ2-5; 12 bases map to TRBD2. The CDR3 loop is CASSSLSSGRAKYQETQYF. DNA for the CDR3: TGTGCCAGCAGCTCGCTTTCTAGCGGGAGGGCCAAATACCAAGAGACCCAGTACTTC.